This T cell receptor (beta chain) was profiled in a study of T-cell reconstitution after alpha-beta-depleted transplantation in children. There are many counts of this clonotype. What it binds is unknown. General study results and limits: Newly produced T cells mostly provided counts and TCRbeta diversity after one year, as hyperexpanded clones declined. Surviving recipient T cells and intrathymic progenitors accounted for some patients' high TCRbeta diversity at day 60.

Deletions cut 6 bases from V and 4 bases from J, with 19 bases between. The CDR3 spans 15 residues. Germline V CDR1 and CDR2: SGHVS, FQNEAQ. The TCRbeta library incorporated unique molecular identifiers. From the PCR reads, TCRdb called clonotypes with MiXCR, one entry per CDR3 protein. The sample consists of around 270,000 distinct CDR3 sequences, 10% of them appearing once. Material: PBMCs, obtained before TCRalphabeta/CD19-depleted stem cell transplant. This chain links TRBV7-8 with TRBJ2-7; the D is unclear. The sequence came from a boy younger than two with acute myeloid leukemia, due to receive a stem cell transplant. As DNA, the CDR3 is TGTGCCAGCAGTCGTGGACCATCGCACAATTACGAGCAGTACTTC. This translates into CASSRGPSHNYEQYF.